This T cell receptor (beta chain) is drawn from a study of CD8+CD57+ T cells in acquired aplastic anemia. Study summary: Mean DNA quantity obtained from sorted CD4+ and CD8+ cells was around 3.2 ug. Read counts for CD4+ cells (from healthy donors) averaged about 10 million.

Profiles of TCR beta VDJ and CDR3 were generated from a genomic DNA template. From the reads, TCRdb called clonotypes with MiXCR, one entry per CDR3 protein. Among around 170,000 distinct CDR3 sequences, approximately 60% were seen once, and the ten largest hold about 50%. As to this clonotype: Its antigen is currently unknown.

Overall study results and limits: No significant difference in CD8+ Simpson's diversity was found between patients and controls. Patients and controls were found to share twenty-nine CD8+ CDR3 sequences.

CDR1 is SGHTA, CDR2 FQGTGA, per germline. The CDR3 sequence is 15 residues long. J lost 2 bases, V lost 5 bases, and 5 bases had no gene match. This chain connects TRBV7-3 to TRBJ2-3; 9 nucleotides agree with TRBD1. Sequencing was done on a sample of sorted CD4+, CD8+, or CD8+CD57+ T cells (not recorded which) from PBMCs. The receptor comes from a human donor in good health. The chain's CDR3 is CASSPRDRDTDTQYF. The CDR3 nucleotides read TGTGCCAGCAGCCCCCGGGACAGGGACACAGATACGCAGTATTTT.